Listed below are T cell receptor beta chains from one sample, sequenced in a study of response to subunit inactivated influenza vaccine. TCRdb independently ran MiXCR on the RT-PCR reads; one entry per CDR3 protein. This sample carries about 500,000 distinct CDR3 sequences, 15% to 20% of them seen once, and the ten largest clones take around 3%. Material: CD4+ T cells sorted from PBMCs, obtained less than 30 months after vaccination. The receptors here all came from a man aged 45 to 70 who received an inactivated influenza vaccine. CDR3s include the opening cysteine and the closing phenylalanine or tryptophan. Fields, in order: V gene, clone size, D gene, J gene, CDR3 DNA, CDR3 protein. D genes are given only for firm matches. Clone size appears in some rows only: once, few, many, or a class for an expanded clone.

>TRBV12-3/TRBV12-4|NA|TRBD2|TRBJ2-7
TGTGCCAGCAGTCCCTGGGGAGGGTCGTCCTACGAGCAGTACTTC
CASSPWGGSSYEQYF
>TRBV7-2|few|NA|TRBJ1-1
TGTGCCAGCAGCTTAAGGGACATAATTAACACTGAAGCTTTCTTT
CASSLRDIINTEAFF
>TRBV7-9|few|NA|TRBJ2-3
TGTGCCAGCAGCCGAGTCCGAGAAACGCAGTATTTT
CASSRVRETQYF
>TRBV12-3/TRBV12-4|few|TRBD1|TRBJ1-5
TGTGCCAGCAGTCCGCGGTTCCCGGGACAGGGGGGGAATAGCAATCAGCCCCAGCATTTT
CASSPRFPGQGGNSNQPQHF
>TRBV20-1|few|TRBD1|TRBJ1-2
TGCAGTGCTGCCGGGACAGGGAACTATGGCTACACCTTC
CSAAGTGNYGYTF
>TRBV7-9|NA|NA|TRBJ1-1
TGTGCCAGCAGCTTAGCGGGACGATTGAACACTGAAGCTTTCTTT
CASSLAGRLNTEAFF
>TRBV10-3|NA|NA|TRBJ1-1
TGTGCCATCAGTGAGTCTGGAGACGAGGGGGTAGGGGGCACTGAAGCTTTCTTT
CAISESGDEGVGGTEAFF
>TRBV10-3|NA|TRBD1|TRBJ2-3
TGTGCCATCAGCCGACAGGGTCCGACAGATACGCAGTATTTT
CAISRQGPTDTQYF
>TRBV7-2|few|TRBD2|TRBJ2-7
TGTGCCAGCAGCCCGGGACTAGCGGGCTCCTGGGGGCAGTACTTC
CASSPGLAGSWGQYF
>TRBV5-4|NA|NA|TRBJ2-1
TGTGCCAGCAGCCCTCATAGCGGCGGCTCCTACAATGAGCAGTTCTTC
CASSPHSGGSYNEQFF
>TRBV28|NA|NA|TRBJ2-3
TGTGCCAGCAGTTCAACGACCAGCACAGATACGCAGTATTTT
CASSSTTSTDTQYF
>TRBV6-5|NA|NA|TRBJ1-1
TGTGCCAGCAGTTACGCTTCCGGGCTGGCTTTCTTT
CASSYASGLAFF
>TRBV28|NA|NA|TRBJ1-2
TGTGCCAGCAGTTTGTTGGCGACGGGAGATTATGGCTACACCTTC
CASSLLATGDYGYTF
>TRBV7-2|few|NA|TRBJ1-2
TGTGCCAGCAGCTCCCCCCGCAGGTTTGGCTACACCTTC
CASSSPRRFGYTF
>TRBV6-1|NA|NA|TRBJ2-2
TGTGCCAGCAGTCGACAGATGAACACCGGGGAGCTGTTTTTT
CASSRQMNTGELFF
>TRBV10-3|few|NA|TRBJ2-1
TGTGCCATCAGGGACGAAGCCTCCAATGAGCAGTTCTTC
CAIRDEASNEQFF
>TRBV20-1|NA|NA|TRBJ2-5
TGCAGTGCTAGAGACCCTTTGTGGTCCCCGAGGGGTGAGACCCAGTACTTC
CSARDPLWSPRGETQYF
>TRBV3-1|NA|NA|TRBJ2-2
TGTGCCAGCAGCGAACATAGCGGAGCCGGGGAGCTGTTTTTT
CASSEHSGAGELFF
>TRBV11-2|few|TRBD1|TRBJ2-5
TGTGCCAGCAGCTCATACAGGGGGCTAGTCGGGACCCAGTACTTC
CASSSYRGLVGTQYF
>TRBV12-3/TRBV12-4|many|NA|TRBJ2-1
TGTGCCAGCAGTCCGGGGTATTATGAGCAGTTCTTC
CASSPGYYEQFF
>TRBV7-2|NA|NA|TRBJ2-1
TGTGCCAGCAGCTTAGAGATAGTAGGGAATGAGCAGTTCTTC
CASSLEIVGNEQFF
>TRBV29-1|NA|NA|TRBJ1-5
TGCAGCGTTGAAGAGGATAGCAATCAGCCCCAGCATTTT
CSVEEDSNQPQHF
>TRBV6-5|NA|TRBD2|TRBJ2-3
TGTGCCAGCAGTAGCGGGGGGGCATCATATTTT
CASSSGGASYF
>TRBV25-1|few|TRBD1|TRBJ2-7
TGTGCCAGCAGGCTGACAGGGTTCTACGAGCAGTACTTC
CASRLTGFYEQYF
>TRBV5-4|NA|NA|TRBJ2-1
TGTGCCAGCAGCCCTGGTACCCACCCCGACAATGAGCAGTTCTTC
CASSPGTHPDNEQFF
>TRBV11-2|NA|TRBD2|TRBJ2-1
TGTGCCAGCAGCATAGATGGGACTAGCGGGGGGGCCTACAATGAGCAGTTCTTC
CASSIDGTSGGAYNEQFF
>TRBV5-5|few|NA|TRBJ1-1
TGTGCCAGCGCAGGGGCGCATATGAACACTGAAGCTTTCTTT
CASAGAHMNTEAFF
>TRBV20-1|few|NA|TRBJ2-1
TGCAGTGCTAGAGATTCAGGGAGGAGTGAGCAGTTCTTC
CSARDSGRSEQFF
>TRBV12-3/TRBV12-4|few|NA|TRBJ1-1
TGTGCCAGCACCGCCAGGGTGGGGACTGAAGCTTTCTTT
CASTARVGTEAFF
>TRBV20-1|few|NA|TRBJ2-5
TGCAGTGCTTTTAAGGGGGAGACCCAGTACTTC
CSAFKGETQYF
>TRBV5-6|few|TRBD2|TRBJ2-7
TGTGCCAGCAGCCGCCGGCTAGCGGGAACCTACGAGCAGTACTTC
CASSRRLAGTYEQYF
>TRBV7-2|few|NA|TRBJ1-5
TGTGCCAGCAGCTGGGCAGGGAAGCCCCAGCATTTT
CASSWAGKPQHF
>TRBV15|NA|NA|TRBJ1-1
TGTGCCACCAGCACCCAGGCCAGTGAAGCTTTCTTT
CATSTQASEAFF
>TRBV9|few|TRBD2|TRBJ2-7
TGTGCCAGCAGCGTGGGAGGGAACTCCTACGAGCAGTACTTC
CASSVGGNSYEQYF
>TRBV6-6|few|TRBD1|TRBJ2-1
TGTGCCAGCAGTTATCTCCAGGGGGAATCTTTCTTC
CASSYLQGESFF
>TRBV7-2|NA|NA|TRBJ2-6
TGTGCCAGCAGCCCGACGGGGCCCTCTGGGGCCAACGTCCTGACTTTC
CASSPTGPSGANVLTF
>TRBV27|NA|NA|TRBJ2-7
TGTGCCAGCAGTTTCAGTAGCGACGGCTCCTACGAGCAGTACTTC
CASSFSSDGSYEQYF